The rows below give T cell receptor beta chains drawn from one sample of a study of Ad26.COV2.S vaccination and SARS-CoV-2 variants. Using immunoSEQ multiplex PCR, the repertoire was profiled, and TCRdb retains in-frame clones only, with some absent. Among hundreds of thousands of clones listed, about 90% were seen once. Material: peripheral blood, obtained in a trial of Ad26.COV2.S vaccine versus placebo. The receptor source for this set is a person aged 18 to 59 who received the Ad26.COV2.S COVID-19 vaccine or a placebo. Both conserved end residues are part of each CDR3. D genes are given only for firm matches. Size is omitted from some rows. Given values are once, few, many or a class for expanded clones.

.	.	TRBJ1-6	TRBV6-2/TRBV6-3	TGTGCCAGCAGCATGACAGCTACCAATTCACCCCTCCACTTT	CASSMTATNSPLHF
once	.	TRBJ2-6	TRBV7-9	TGTGCCAGCAGCTTAAGGGGCGCTGGGGCCAACGTCCTGACTTTC	CASSLRGAGANVLTF
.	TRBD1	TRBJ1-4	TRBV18	TGTGCCAGCTCACCGGGACAGGGTGAAAAACTGTTTTTT	CASSPGQGEKLFF
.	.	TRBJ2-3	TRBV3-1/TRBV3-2	TGTGCCAGCAGCCAAGCCGGAAACACAGATACGCAGTATTTT	CASSQAGNTDTQYF
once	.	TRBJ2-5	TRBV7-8	TGTGCCAGCAGCTCTTCATCGACTAACGCGCCGACGACCCAGTACTTC	CASSSSSTNAPTTQYF
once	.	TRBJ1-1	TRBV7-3	TGTGCCAGCAGCACCGGACACCCGAACACTGAAGCTTTCTTT	CASSTGHPNTEAFF
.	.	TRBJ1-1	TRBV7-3	TGTGCCAGCAGCCTAGGGGACGGTGAAGCTTTCTTT	CASSLGDGEAFF
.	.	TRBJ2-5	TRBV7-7	TGTGCTAGCAGCTTAGGACCGGACTGGCAAGAGACCCAGTACTTC	CASSLGPDWQETQYF
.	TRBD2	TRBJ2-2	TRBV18	TGTGCCAGCTCACCAGCAGGGACTACTGTCACCGGGGAGCTGTTTTTT	CASSPAGTTVTGELFF
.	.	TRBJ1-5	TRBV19	TGTGCCAGTAGTTTACAGGGTTCCCAGCATTTT	CASSLQGSQHF
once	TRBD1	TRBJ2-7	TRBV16	TGTGCCAGCAGCCAATCAGGGACAGGGGGAAACGAGCAGTACTTC	CASSQSGTGGNEQYF
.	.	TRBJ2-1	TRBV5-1	TGCGCCAGCAGCTTGGGAACGGCCAATGAGCAGTTCTTC	CASSLGTANEQFF
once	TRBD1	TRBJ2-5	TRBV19	TGTGCCAGTAGTCTACCGGGACAGGCCCAAGAGACCCAGTACTTC	CASSLPGQAQETQYF
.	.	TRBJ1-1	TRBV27	TGTGCCAGCAGTAAGAATCCACCAGGGGTTGAAGCTTTCTTT	CASSKNPPGVEAFF
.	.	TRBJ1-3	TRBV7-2	TGTGCCAGCAGCCCAGGACAGGGAAACACCATATATTTT	CASSPGQGNTIYF
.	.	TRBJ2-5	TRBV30	TGTGCCTGGAGCTGGGACGCACAGACCCAGTACTTC	CAWSWDAQTQYF
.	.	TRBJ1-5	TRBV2	TGTGCCACCAGCAGGTCCGTTCAGCCCCAGCATTTT	CATSRSVQPQHF
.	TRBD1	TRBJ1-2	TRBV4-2	TGTGCCAGCAGCCTACGGACAGGGAGGGATAACTATGGCTACACCTTC	CASSLRTGRDNYGYTF
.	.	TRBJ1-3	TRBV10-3	TGTGCCACGAAAGGGTTAGATCGAAACACCATATATTTT	CATKGLDRNTIYF
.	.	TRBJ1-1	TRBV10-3	TGTGCCATCAGTGCGTTAGGACACCGCACTGAAGCTTTCTTT	CAISALGHRTEAFF
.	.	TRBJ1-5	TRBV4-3	TGCGCCAGCAGCCAAGATGTCGGGTCGCCCCAGCATTTT	CASSQDVGSPQHF
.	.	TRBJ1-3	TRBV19	TGTGCCAGTCTCGTTCCTGGTTCTGGAAACACCATATATTTT	CASLVPGSGNTIYF
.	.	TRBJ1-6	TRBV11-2	TGTGCCAGCAGCTTAGTTCCCGGACAGAGGAATTCACCCCTCCACTTT	CASSLVPGQRNSPLHF
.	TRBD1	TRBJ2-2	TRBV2	TGTGCCAGCAGTTCCGGGACAGGGGGTATCACCGGGGAGCTGTTTTTT	CASSSGTGGITGELFF
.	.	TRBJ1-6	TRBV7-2	TGTGCCAGCAGCTTAGCGTTCGGGATTTATTCACCCCTCCACTTT	CASSLAFGIYSPLHF
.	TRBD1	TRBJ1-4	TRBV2	TGTGCCACCTTAAGGGGATGGACAGGGAACGAAAAACTGTTTTTT	CATLRGWTGNEKLFF
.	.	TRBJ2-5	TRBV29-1	TGCAGCGTTGAAAAACCCCAGGGGAAGACCCAGTACTTC	CSVEKPQGKTQYF
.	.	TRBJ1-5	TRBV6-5	TGTGCCAGCAGTTACGGCCGGGGATGGCAGCCCCAGCATTTT	CASSYGRGWQPQHF
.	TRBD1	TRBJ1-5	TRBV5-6	TGTGCCAGCAGCTTTGGGGGGACAGGGGGAGGCCGCCCCCAGCATTTT	CASSFGGTGGGRPQHF
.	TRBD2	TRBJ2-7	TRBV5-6	TGTGCCAGCAGTCGTTCCCGACTAGCGGGAGTGTACGAGCAGTACTTC	CASSRSRLAGVYEQYF
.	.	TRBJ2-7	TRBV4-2	TGTGCCAGCAGCCAAGAAGGGGTATTGTACGAGCAGTACTTC	CASSQEGVLYEQYF
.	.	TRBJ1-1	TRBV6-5	TGTGCCAGCAGTTATGGCGGGCCCGGGGCTGAAGCTTTCTTT	CASSYGGPGAEAFF
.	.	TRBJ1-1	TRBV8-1	TGTGGCAGTGCATCCGCAGCCCTGCGGACGACAGGGACTGAAGCTTTCTTT	CGSASAALRTTGTEAFF
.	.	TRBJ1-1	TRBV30	TGTGCCTGGAGTCCCGTGGGCGCTGAAGCTTTCTTT	CAWSPVGAEAFF
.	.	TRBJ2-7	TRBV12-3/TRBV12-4	TGTGCCAGCAGCTTGGACTCCTACGAGCAGTACTTC	CASSLDSYEQYF
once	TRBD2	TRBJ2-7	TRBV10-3	TGTGCCACCCTGGGGGGGACCTACGAGCAGTACTTC	CATLGGTYEQYF
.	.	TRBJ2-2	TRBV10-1	TGCGCCAGCAGTGAGAGCCTCCTTGGTCCGGGGGAGCTGTTTTTT	CASSESLLGPGELFF
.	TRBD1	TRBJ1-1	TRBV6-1	TGTGCCAGCAGTGAAGCGGGGGGACAGGGGGCGGTGTCTTTCTTT	CASSEAGGQGAVSFF
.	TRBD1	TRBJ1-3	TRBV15	TGTGCCACCAGCAGACCAGGGGGAACTGGAAACACCATATATTTT	CATSRPGGTGNTIYF
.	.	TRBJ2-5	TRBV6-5	TGTGCCAGCAGAGGACTTCAAGAGACCCAGTACTTC	CASRGLQETQYF
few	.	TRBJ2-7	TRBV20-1	TGCAGTGCTAGCGGAAACGAGCAGTACTTC	CSASGNEQYF
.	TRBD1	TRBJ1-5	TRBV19	TGTGCCAGTAGTCTGCCTGCAGGGGGCGCGGGGCAGCCCCAGCATTTT	CASSLPAGGAGQPQHF
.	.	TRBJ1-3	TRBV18	TGTGCCAGCTCACCACCGGGGAGCTCTGGAAACACCATATATTTT	CASSPPGSSGNTIYF
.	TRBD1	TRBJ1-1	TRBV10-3	TGTGCCATCAGCGGTCCCGGGACAGGGAACACTGAAGCTTTCTTT	CAISGPGTGNTEAFF
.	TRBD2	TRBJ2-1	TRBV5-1	TGCGCCAGCAGCTTGGGACTAGCGGGGATGAATGAGCAGTTCTTC	CASSLGLAGMNEQFF
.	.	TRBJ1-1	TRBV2	TGTGCCAGCAGTGAAGTTATCTGGGGGACTGAAGCTTTCTTT	CASSEVIWGTEAFF
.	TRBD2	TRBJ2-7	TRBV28	TGTGCCAGCAGCTTTAGCGGGAGGGGGAACGAGCAGTACTTC	CASSFSGRGNEQYF
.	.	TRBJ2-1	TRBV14	TGTGCCAGCAGCCTTCCCCCCAGGATTGAGCAGTTCTTC	CASSLPPRIEQFF
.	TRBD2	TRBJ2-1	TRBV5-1	TGCGCCAGCAGCTTAAGCGGGAGTGGCAATGAGCAGTTCTTC	CASSLSGSGNEQFF
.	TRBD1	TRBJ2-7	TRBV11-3	TGTGCCAGCAGTTCGCAGGGGGAACGGGACGAGCAGTACTTC	CASSSQGERDEQYF
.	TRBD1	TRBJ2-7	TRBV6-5	TGTGCCACTGCGGGACAGGCGGGAAACTACGAGCAGTACTTC	CATAGQAGNYEQYF
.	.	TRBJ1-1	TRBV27	TGTGCCAGCAGTCCCCGGACAGTTACGAACACTGAAGCTTTCTTT	CASSPRTVTNTEAFF
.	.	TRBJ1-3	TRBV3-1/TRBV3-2	TGTGCCAGCAGCCAAGATCAGGGCTTTCTGGCGAACACCATATATTTT	CASSQDQGFLANTIYF
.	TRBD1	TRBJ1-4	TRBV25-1	TGTGCCAGCAGTGAGATGGGGACAGGGATTACAACTAATGAAAAACTGTTTTTT	CASSEMGTGITTNEKLFF
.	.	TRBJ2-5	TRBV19	TGTGCCAGTAGTATGGGGGGGCCGGAAGAGACCCAGTACTTC	CASSMGGPEETQYF
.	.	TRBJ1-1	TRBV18	TGTGCCAGCTCACCACCGGCCCCAGGGGCTAGGGACACTGAAGCTTTCTTT	CASSPPAPGARDTEAFF
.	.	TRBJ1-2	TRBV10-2	TGCGCCAGCAGTGAAGTCGCAGGAGCCAACACCTTC	CASSEVAGANTF
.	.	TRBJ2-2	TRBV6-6	TGTGCCAGCCGCCCCCCAGGGGACACCGGGGAGCTGTTTTTT	CASRPPGDTGELFF
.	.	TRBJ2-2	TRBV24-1	TGTGCCACCAGTGACCCTTCTACAGGGAACACCGGGGAGCTGTTTTTT	CATSDPSTGNTGELFF
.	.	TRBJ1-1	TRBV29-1	TGCAGCGTTCGGTCACGAAGAGAGACTGAAGCTTTCTTT	CSVRSRRETEAFF